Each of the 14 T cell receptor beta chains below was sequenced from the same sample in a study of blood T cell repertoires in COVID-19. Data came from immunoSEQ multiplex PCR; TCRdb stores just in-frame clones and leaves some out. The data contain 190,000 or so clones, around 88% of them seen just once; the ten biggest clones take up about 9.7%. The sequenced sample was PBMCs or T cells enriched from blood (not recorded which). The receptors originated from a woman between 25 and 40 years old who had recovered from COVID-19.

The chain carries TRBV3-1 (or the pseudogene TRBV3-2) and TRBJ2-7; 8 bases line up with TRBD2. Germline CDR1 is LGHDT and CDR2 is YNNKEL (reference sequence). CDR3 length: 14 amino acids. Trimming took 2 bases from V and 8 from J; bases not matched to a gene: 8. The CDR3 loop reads CASSQMGTSFKQYF. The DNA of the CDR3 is TGTGCCAGCAGCCAAATGGGGACTAGTTTCAAGCAGTACTTC.

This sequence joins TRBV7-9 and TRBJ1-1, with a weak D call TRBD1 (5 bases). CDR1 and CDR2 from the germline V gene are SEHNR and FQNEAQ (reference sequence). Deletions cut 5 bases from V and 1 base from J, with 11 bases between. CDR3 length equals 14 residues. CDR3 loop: CASSRLQENTEAFF. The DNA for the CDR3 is TGTGCCAGCAGCCGGCTACAGGAGAACACTGAAGCTTTCTTT.

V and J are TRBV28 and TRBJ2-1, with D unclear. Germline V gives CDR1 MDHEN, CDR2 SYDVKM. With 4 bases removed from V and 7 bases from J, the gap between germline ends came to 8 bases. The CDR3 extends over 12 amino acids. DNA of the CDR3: TGTGCCAGCAGTTCCGATAGAAATGAGCAGTTCTTC. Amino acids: CASSSDRNEQFF.

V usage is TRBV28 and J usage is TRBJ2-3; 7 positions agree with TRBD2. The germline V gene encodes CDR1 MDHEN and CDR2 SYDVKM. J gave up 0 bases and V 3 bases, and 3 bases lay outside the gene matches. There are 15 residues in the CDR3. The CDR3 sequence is CASSFFSGSTDTQYF. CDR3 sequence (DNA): TGTGCCAGCAGTTTTTTTAGCGGGAGCACAGATACGCAGTATTTT.

In DNA, the CDR3 is TGTGCCAGTAGTATCCCAGGGACAGGGGTTACTGAAGCTTTCTTT. Translation gives CASSIPGTGVTEAFF. The chain is built from TRBV19 and TRBJ1-1; 10 bases fit TRBD1. This CDR3 is built from 15 residues. Losses at the gene ends were 3 bases for V and 5 bases for J; bases not matched to a gene: 6. The germline V gene encodes CDR1 LNHDA and CDR2 SQIVND (reference sequence).

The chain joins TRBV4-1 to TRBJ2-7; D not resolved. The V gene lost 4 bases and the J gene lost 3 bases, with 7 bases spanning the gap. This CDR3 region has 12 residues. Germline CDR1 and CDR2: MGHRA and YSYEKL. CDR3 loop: CASSPIVYEQYF. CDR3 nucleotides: TGCGCCAGCAGCCCTATTGTCTACGAGCAGTACTTC.

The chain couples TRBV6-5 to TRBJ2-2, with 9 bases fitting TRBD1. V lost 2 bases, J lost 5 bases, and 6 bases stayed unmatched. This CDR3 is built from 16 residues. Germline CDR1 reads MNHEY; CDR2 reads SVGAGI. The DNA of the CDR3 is TGTGCCAGCAGTTACGAGACGGGACAGGGAACCGGGGAGCTGTTTTTT. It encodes CASSYETGQGTGELFF.

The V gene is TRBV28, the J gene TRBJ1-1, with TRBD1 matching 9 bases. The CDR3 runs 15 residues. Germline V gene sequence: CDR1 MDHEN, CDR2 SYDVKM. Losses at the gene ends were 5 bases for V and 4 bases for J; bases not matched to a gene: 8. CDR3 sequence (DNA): TGTGCCAGCAGTGCGACAGGGGGTCGGGTCACTGAAGCTTTCTTT. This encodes CASSATGGRVTEAFF.

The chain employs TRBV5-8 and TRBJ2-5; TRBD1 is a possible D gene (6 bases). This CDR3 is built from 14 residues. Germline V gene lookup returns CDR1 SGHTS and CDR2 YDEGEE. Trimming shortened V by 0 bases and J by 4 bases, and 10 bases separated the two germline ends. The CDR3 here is CASSLVQGRETQYF. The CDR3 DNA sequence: TGTGCCAGCAGCTTGGTACAGGGTAGAGAGACCCAGTACTTC.

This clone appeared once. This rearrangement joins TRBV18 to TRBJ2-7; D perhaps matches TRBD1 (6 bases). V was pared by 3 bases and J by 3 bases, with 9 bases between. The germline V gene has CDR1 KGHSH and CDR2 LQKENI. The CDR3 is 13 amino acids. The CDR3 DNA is TGTGCCAGCTCACCCAGGGGTGGCTACGAGCAGTACTTC. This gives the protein CASSPRGGYEQYF.

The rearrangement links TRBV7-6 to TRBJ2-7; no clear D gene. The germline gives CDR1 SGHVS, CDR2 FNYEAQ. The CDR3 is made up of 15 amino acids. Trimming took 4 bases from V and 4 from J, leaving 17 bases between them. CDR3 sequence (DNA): TGTGCCAGCAGCTCCCCGACCCTAAGCAGGTACGAGCAGTACTTC. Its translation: CASSSPTLSRYEQYF.

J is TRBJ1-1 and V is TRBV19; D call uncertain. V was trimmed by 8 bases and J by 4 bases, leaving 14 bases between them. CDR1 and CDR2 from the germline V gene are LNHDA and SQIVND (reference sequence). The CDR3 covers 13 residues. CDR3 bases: TGTGCCAGTTCTCCGGGAATTCGCACTGAAGCTTTCTTT. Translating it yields CASSPGIRTEAFF.

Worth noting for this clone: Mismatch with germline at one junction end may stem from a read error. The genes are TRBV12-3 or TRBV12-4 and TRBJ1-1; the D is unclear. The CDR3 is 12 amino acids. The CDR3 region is CASSNTKIHGEF. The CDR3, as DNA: TGTGCCAGCAGCAATACTAAAATACATGGGGAGTTT.

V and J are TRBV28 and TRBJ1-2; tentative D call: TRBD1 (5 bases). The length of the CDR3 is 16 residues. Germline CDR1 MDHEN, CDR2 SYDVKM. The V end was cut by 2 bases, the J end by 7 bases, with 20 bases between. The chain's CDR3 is CASSLVLDTGRPGYTF. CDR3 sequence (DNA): TGTGCCAGCAGTTTAGTATTAGACACAGGCCGTCCTGGCTACACCTTC.